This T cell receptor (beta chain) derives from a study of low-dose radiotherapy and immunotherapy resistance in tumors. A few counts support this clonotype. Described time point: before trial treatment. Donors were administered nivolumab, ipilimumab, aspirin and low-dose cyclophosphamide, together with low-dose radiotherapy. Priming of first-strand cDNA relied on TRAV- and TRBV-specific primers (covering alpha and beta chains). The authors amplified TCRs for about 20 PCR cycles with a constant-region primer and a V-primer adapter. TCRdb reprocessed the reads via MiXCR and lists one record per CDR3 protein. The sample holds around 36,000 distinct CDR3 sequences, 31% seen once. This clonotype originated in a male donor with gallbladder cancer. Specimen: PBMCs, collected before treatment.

CDR3 protein: CSVAGLSYNEQFF. For the CDR3, the DNA is TGCAGCGTTGCTGGGCTATCCTACAATGAGCAGTTCTTC. The chain combines TRBV29-1 with TRBJ2-1, with D hard to call. The CDR3 consists of 13 residues. Germline assignment: CDR1 SQVTM and CDR2 ANQGSEA. Trimming took off 4 bases at V and 1 base at J, with 8 bases between the two ends.